Each of the 11 T cell receptor beta chains below was sequenced from the same sample in a study of T cell repertoires in cytomegalovirus infection. TCRdb reprocessed the reads with MiXCR, giving one entry per CDR3 protein. This sample has roughly 990,000 distinct CDR3 sequences, with 31% found just once. These receptors' targets are unknown. Sample: cultured CD8+ T cells from PBMCs, taken from culture after CMV antigen stimulation. These receptors came from a human donor in good health (CMV status not recorded). Some clones in this sample may be carry-over from other donors' samples.

The gene calls are TRBV4-3 and TRBJ1-2; D is unresolved. Germline V lookup: CDR1 LGHNA, CDR2 YSLEER. CDR3 length equals 15 residues. The V end lost 0 bases, the J end lost 0 bases, and 8 bases lay between the germline ends. In DNA form, the CDR3 reads TGCGCCAGCAGCCAAGATAAGGGATCTAACTATGGCTACACCTTC. This gives the protein CASSQDKGSNYGYTF.

This clonotype has a handful of counts. The chain employs TRBV4-1 and TRBJ2-1; 12 bases are a match to TRBD1. Germline V gene data show CDR1 as MGHRA and CDR2 as YSYEKL. The CDR3 loop spans 16 amino acids. Trimming at V came to 1 base and at J to 8 bases, leaving 6 bases not matched to a gene. The CDR3 region has the DNA TGCGCCAGCAGCCAAGGGGGGACAGGGGGCGTTTATGAGCAGTTCTTC. It is translated as CASSQGGTGGVYEQFF.

In this sample, this clonotype turned up a few times. The V gene is TRBV12-3 or TRBV12-4, the J gene TRBJ2-2; possible D gene TRBD2, 6 bases. Trimming left V 5 bases short and J 3 bases short, with 13 bases between. The CDR3 is made up of 15 amino acids. The CDR3 is CASSPPQRDTGELFF. In nucleotides, the CDR3 is TGTGCCAGCAGTCCCCCCCAGCGGGACACCGGGGAGCTGTTTTTT.

J is TRBJ2-7 and V is TRBV7-9; 12 bases align to TRBD2. The V and J ends lost 3 bases and 2 bases, in that order; junction bases with no gene match: 5. Germline V CDR1 and CDR2: SEHNR, FQNEAQ (reference sequence). The CDR3 consists of 16 residues. In nucleotides, the CDR3 is TGTGCCAGCAGCTTTACTACTAGCGGGGGGACCTACGAGCAGTACTTC. Translated, it gives CASSFTTSGGTYEQYF.

This clonotype was counted between two and nine times. V is TRBV7-6 and J is TRBJ2-5; the match to TRBD1 covers 11 bases. Germline V lookup: CDR1 SGHVS, CDR2 FNYEAQ. This CDR3 spans 17 amino acids. Trimming removed 2 bases from V and 4 bases from J; junction bases left unmatched: 9. The CDR3 loop is CASSLIVGQGALETQYF. In DNA form, the CDR3 reads TGTGCCAGCAGCTTAATAGTAGGACAGGGGGCTTTAGAGACCCAGTACTTC. Based on the CDR3 plus reference TRBV7-6 and TRBJ2-5, the full variable domain is GAGVSQSPRYKVTKRGQDVALRCDPISGHVSLYWYRQALGQGPEFLTYFNYEAQQDKSGLPNDRFSAERPEGSISTLTIQRTEQRDSAMYRCASSLIVGQGALETQYFGPGTRLLVL.

The rearrangement links TRBV4-1 to TRBJ2-1, with D possibly being TRBD2 (7 bases). Trimming pared 4 bases from V and 9 bases from J, leaving 22 bases between. The germline gives CDR1 MGHRA, CDR2 YSYEKL. The CDR3 is made up of 16 amino acids. The CDR3 DNA reads as TGCGCCAGCAGCCCAGGGCCAAGGGGGGGCATGGGTGAGCAGTTCTTC. Translation: CASSPGPRGGMGEQFF.

The rearrangement joins TRBV6-6 to TRBJ2-4; TRBD2 agrees at 7 bases. There are 12 residues in the CDR3. Per germline, CDR1 MNHNY and CDR2 SVGAGI (reference sequence). With V trimmed by 10 bases and J by 6 bases, 6 bases remained unmatched. CDR3 loop: CATRGGLNIQYF. The CDR3 region has the DNA TGTGCCACGAGGGGAGGGCTAAACATTCAGTACTTC.

This clonotype was seen at least ten times. The chain carries TRBV7-8 and TRBJ2-3; D uncertain. V was cut by 5 bases and J by 6 bases, with 21 bases left in between. This CDR3 contains 16 residues. The germline CDR1 and CDR2 sequences are SGHVS and FQNEAQ. The DNA for the CDR3 is TGTGCCAGCAGCGATCCAGTATTAACTAATTTTGATACGCAGTATTTT. This gives the protein CASSDPVLTNFDTQYF.

The chain couples TRBV27 to TRBJ1-6; D gene unclear. Deletions cut 2 bases from V and 3 bases from J, with 14 bases between. Germline CDR1 and CDR2: MNHEY and SMNVEV (reference sequence). CDR3 length: 17 residues. CDR3 bases: TGTGCCAGCAGTTTAAAGTTCACCAGCTACTATAATTCACCCCTCCACTTT. Protein product: CASSLKFTSYYNSPLHF.

This clonotype was counted between two and nine times. This chain links TRBV14 with TRBJ2-1; the match to TRBD1 covers 7 bases. Germline V gene data show CDR1 as SGHDN and CDR2 as FVKESK. The CDR3 runs 16 residues. J gave up 10 bases and V 4 bases, and 16 bases lay outside the gene matches. This chain's CDR3 is CASSLIVTGFVWEQFF. CDR3 nucleotide sequence: TGTGCCAGCAGCCTTATCGTGACAGGGTTTGTTTGGGAGCAGTTCTTC.

This clonotype was found a few times. The chain carries TRBV12-3 or TRBV12-4 and TRBJ2-3, with D maybe TRBD1 (5 bases). Trimming stripped 6 bases from V and 8 bases from J, with 12 bases between. This CDR3 is built from 12 residues. CDR3 coding DNA: TGTGCCAGCAGAAAAGGGGCAGTTACGCAGTATTTT. It translates to CASRKGAVTQYF.